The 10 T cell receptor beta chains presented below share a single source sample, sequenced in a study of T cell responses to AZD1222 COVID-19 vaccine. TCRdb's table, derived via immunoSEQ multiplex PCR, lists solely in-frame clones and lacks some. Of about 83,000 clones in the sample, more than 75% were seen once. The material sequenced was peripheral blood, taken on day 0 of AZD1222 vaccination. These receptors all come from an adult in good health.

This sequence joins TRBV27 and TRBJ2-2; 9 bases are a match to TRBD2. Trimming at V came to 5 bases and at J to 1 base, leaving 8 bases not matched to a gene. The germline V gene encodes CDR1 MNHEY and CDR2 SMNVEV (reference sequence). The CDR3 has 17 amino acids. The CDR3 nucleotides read TGTGCCAGCAGTCCTCACGGTAGCGGGAGGAACACCGGGGAGCTGTTTTTT. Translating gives CASSPHGSGRNTGELFF.

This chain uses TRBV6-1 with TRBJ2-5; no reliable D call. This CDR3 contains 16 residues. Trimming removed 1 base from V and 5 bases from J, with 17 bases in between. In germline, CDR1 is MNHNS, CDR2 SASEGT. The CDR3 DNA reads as TGTGCCAGCAGTGAAGGAGGAACCGTGCCGGATGAGACCCAGTACTTC. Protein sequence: CASSEGGTVPDETQYF.

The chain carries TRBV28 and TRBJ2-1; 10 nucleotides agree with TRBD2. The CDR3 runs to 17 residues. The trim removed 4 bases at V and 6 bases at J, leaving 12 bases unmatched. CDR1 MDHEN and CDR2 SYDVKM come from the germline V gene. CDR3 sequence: CASSSPFGTSEVNEQFF. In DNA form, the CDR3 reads TGTGCCAGCAGTTCTCCCTTTGGGACTAGCGAGGTCAATGAGCAGTTCTTC.

CDR3 sequence: CASSTVADTYEQYF. The DNA of the CDR3 is TGTGCCAGCTCCACGGTGGCCGATACCTACGAGCAGTACTTC. The rearrangement uses TRBV18 and TRBJ2-7; D is uncertain. The germline V gene has CDR1 KGHSH and CDR2 LQKENI. The germline V and J ends were trimmed by 6 bases and 2 bases, with 14 bases remaining between them. The CDR3 length is 14 residues.

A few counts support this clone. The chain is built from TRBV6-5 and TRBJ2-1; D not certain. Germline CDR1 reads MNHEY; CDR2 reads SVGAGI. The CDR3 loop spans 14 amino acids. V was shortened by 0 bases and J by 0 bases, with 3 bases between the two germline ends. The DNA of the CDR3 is TGTGCCAGCAGTTACTCTGTCTCCTACAATGAGCAGTTCTTC. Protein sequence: CASSYSVSYNEQFF.

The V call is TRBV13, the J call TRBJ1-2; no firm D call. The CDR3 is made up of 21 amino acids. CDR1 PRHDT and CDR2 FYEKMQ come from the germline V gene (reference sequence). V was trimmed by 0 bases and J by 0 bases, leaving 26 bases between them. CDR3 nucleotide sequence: TGTGCCAGCAGCTTAGGCGGCGCAGCTACTCCGTCCCGAGGTTCTAACTATGGCTACACCTTC. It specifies CASSLGGAATPSRGSNYGYTF.

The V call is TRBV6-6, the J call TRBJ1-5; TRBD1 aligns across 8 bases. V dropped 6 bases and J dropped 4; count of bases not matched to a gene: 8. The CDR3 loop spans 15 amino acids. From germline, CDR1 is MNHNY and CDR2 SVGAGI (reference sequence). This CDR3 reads CASRPDRGANQPQHF. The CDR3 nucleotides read TGTGCCAGCAGGCCTGACAGGGGCGCGAATCAGCCCCAGCATTTT.

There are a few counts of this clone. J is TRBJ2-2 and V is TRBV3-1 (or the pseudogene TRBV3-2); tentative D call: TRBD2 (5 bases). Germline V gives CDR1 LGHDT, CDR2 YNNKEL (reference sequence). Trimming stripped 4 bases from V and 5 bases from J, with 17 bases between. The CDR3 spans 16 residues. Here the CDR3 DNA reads TGTGCCAGCAGCCCCCCGGCGGGTTATCTTACCGGGGAGCTGTTTTTT. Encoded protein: CASSPPAGYLTGELFF.

The CDR3 protein is CASHKTGLSPYGYTF. The CDR3 DNA follows: TGTGCCAGCCATAAGACAGGGTTAAGTCCCTATGGCTACACCTTC. This rearrangement joins TRBV2 to TRBJ1-2; 7 nucleotides align to TRBD1. This CDR3 is 15 amino acids long. Trimming cost V 8 bases and J 4 bases; bases outside gene matches: 13. Germline CDR1 SNHLY, CDR2 FYNNEI.

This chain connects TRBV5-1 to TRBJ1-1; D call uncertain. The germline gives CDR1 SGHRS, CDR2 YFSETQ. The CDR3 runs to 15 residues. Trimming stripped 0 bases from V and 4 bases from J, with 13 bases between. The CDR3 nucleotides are TGCGCCAGCAGCTTGGAGGGTCCTAGTACCACTGAAGCTTTCTTT. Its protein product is CASSLEGPSTTEAFF. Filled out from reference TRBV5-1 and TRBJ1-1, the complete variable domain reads KAGVTQTPRYLIKTRGQQVTLSCSPISGHRSVSWYQQTPGQGLQFLFEYFSETQRNKGNFPGRFSGRQFSNSRSEMNVSTLELGDSALYLCASSLEGPSTTEAFFGQGTRLTVV.